One sample yielded the 9 T cell receptor beta chains listed below, sequenced in a study of blood T cell repertoires in COVID-19. TCRdb's copy holds only in-frame clones and misses some; the assay was immunoSEQ multiplex PCR. The sample lists approximately 200,000 clones, roughly 80% occurring once. The sequenced sample was peripheral blood. Receptors originate from a woman between 45 and 65 years old with acute or convalescent COVID-19.

The rearrangement joins TRBV7-6 to TRBJ2-1; D not resolved. The V gene's germline CDR1 is SGHVS and CDR2 FNYEAQ. The CDR3 is 13 amino acids. V was clipped by 4 bases and J by 7 bases, with 11 bases between them. The CDR3 coding sequence is TGTGCCAGCAGCTCCCGACCCGGGAATGAGCAGTTCTTC. It yields the protein CASSSRPGNEQFF.

The chain couples TRBV4-3 to TRBJ2-3; the D gene is possibly TRBD2 (6 bases). The CDR3 sequence is 20 residues long. Per germline, CDR1 LGHNA and CDR2 YSLEER. Trimming took 1 base from V and 0 from J, leaving 23 bases between them. The CDR3 protein is CASSQALFSGLQTSTDTQYF. The DNA for the CDR3 is TGCGCCAGCAGCCAAGCCCTCTTCTCGGGACTCCAAACTAGCACAGATACGCAGTATTTT.

The CDR3 DNA reads as TGTGCCAGCAGTTACGAGGGGGGGAATTCACCCCTCCACTTT. Translating gives CASSYEGGNSPLHF. This rearrangement joins TRBV6-5 to TRBJ1-6, with D perhaps TRBD1 (6 bases). The V end lost 2 bases, the J end lost 7 bases, and 9 bases lay between the germline ends. Germline assignment: CDR1 MNHEY and CDR2 SVGAGI. The length of the CDR3 is 14 residues.

The CDR3 DNA sequence: TGTGCCAGCAGTACCGAAATTCAGGGTCGCAATCAGCCCCAGCATTTT. Its protein is CASSTEIQGRNQPQHF. The gene calls are TRBV6-7 and TRBJ1-5, with TRBD1 as a possible D gene (5 bases). TRBV6-7 is classed as an ORF, of uncertain function. The CDR3 consists of 16 residues. V lost 5 bases, J lost 2 bases, and 16 bases lay in between.

This rearrangement joins TRBV7-2 to TRBJ2-3, with no clear D. Deletions cut 2 bases from V and 6 bases from J, with 6 bases between. This CDR3 comprises 12 residues. The germline gives CDR1 SGHTA, CDR2 FQGNSA. CDR3 residues: CASSLYGDTQYF. The CDR3, as DNA: TGTGCCAGCAGCTTATACGGGGATACGCAGTATTTT.

The chain combines TRBV12-3 or TRBV12-4 with TRBJ2-7; D not resolved. This CDR3 region has 13 residues. Trimming took 2 bases from V and 6 from J, leaving 11 bases between them. Written as DNA, the CDR3 is TGTGCCAGCAGTTTACGCGCGATCGGCGAGCAGTACTTC. It yields the protein CASSLRAIGEQYF.

The rearrangement links TRBV4-1 to TRBJ2-3; TRBD1 might be the D (6 bases). CDR1 is MGHRA, CDR2 YSYEKL, per germline. Trimming stripped 4 bases from V and 3 bases from J, with 14 bases between. CDR3 length: 15 amino acids. This CDR3 is CASSPSGHLTDTQYF. DNA for the CDR3: TGCGCCAGCAGCCCATCGGGACACCTAACAGATACGCAGTATTTT.

V is TRBV28 and J is TRBJ1-1; 8 bases map to TRBD1. Trimming cost V 5 bases and J 0 bases; bases outside gene matches: 17. The germline V gene encodes CDR1 MDHEN and CDR2 SYDVKM. This CDR3 region has 19 residues. The CDR3 coding sequence is TGTGCCAGCAGTCTTCAGGGGGCAGGTTTACTACTCATGAACACTGAAGCTTTCTTT. Translation: CASSLQGAGLLLMNTEAFF.

The gene calls are TRBV11-2 and TRBJ2-7, with 8 bases lining up with TRBD2. Germline assignment: CDR1 SGHAT and CDR2 FQNNGV. The CDR3 contains 14 residues. With 5 bases clipped from V and 0 bases from J, the junction kept 3 bases outside the gene matches. DNA for the CDR3: TGTGCCAGCAGCCGCGGGGGGACCTCCTACGAGCAGTACTTC. Its protein is CASSRGGTSYEQYF.